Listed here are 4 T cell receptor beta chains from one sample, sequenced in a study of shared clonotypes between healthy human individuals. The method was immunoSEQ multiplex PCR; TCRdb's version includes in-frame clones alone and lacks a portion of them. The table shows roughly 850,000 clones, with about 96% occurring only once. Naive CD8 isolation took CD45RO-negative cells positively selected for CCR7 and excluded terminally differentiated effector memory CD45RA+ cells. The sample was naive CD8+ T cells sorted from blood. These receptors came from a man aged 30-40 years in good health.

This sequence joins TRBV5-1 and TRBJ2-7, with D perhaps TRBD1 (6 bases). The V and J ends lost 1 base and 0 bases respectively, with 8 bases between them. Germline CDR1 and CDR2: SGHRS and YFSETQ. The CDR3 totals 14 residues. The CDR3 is CASSLWDNSYEQYF. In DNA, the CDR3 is TGCGCCAGCAGCTTGTGGGACAACTCCTACGAGCAGTACTTC.

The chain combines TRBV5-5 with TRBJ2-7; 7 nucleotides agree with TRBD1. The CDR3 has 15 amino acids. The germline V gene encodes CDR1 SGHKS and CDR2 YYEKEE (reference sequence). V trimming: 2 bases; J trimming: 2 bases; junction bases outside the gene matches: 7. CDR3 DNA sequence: TGTGCCAGCAGCTTAAGTGAGACAGGGACCTACGAGCAGTACTTC. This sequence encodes CASSLSETGTYEQYF.

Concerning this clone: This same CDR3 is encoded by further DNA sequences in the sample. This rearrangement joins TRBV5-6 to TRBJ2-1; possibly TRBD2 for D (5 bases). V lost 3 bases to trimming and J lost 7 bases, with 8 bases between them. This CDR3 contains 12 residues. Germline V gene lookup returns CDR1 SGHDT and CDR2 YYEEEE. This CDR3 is CASSWTGNEQFF. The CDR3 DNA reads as TGTGCCAGCAGCTGGACGGGAAATGAGCAGTTCTTC.

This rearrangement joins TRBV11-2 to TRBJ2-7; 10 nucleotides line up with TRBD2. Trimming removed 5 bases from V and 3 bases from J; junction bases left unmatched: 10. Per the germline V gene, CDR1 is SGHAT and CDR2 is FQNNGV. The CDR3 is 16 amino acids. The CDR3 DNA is TGTGCCAGCAGCCACTTTACGGCTAGCGGGAGCTACGAGCAGTACTTC. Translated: CASSHFTASGSYEQYF.